Listed below are T cell receptor beta chains from one sample, sequenced in a study of molecular identifiers for immune sequencing clone quantification. TCRdb used MiXCR to reprocess the PCR reads, holding one entry per CDR3 protein. The data contain around 480,000 distinct CDR3 sequences, 20% to 25% of them singletons. Specimen: naive CD8+ T cells from blood, with Jurkat cell RNA spiked in. The receptors here all came from a human donor in good health. Some libraries in this study had Jurkat cell RNA spiked in. Each CDR3 is given with its conserved first and last residue. The D gene is left open where the match is weak. Only part of the rows carry a size: once, few, many, or a class if the clone is expanded.

d_gene	abundance	v_gene	j_gene	CDR3nt	CDR3aa
-	-	TRBV10-1	TRBJ2-7	TGCGCCAGCAGTGAGTCAACCCGGGGCGAGCAGTACTTC	CASSESTRGEQYF
-	-	TRBV5-6	TRBJ2-1	TGTGCCAGCAGCTTTGGACAGTCTGATGAGCAGTTCTTC	CASSFGQSDEQFF
-	many	TRBV28	TRBJ2-3	TGTGCCAGCAGTTCGGACAACGAAGGGTACACAGATACGCAGTATTTT	CASSSDNEGYTDTQYF
-	few	TRBV30	TRBJ2-7	TGTGCCATCTGGGGGGAAGGTTTCTACGAGCAGTACTTC	CAIWGEGFYEQYF
-	-	TRBV3-1	TRBJ2-5	TGTGCCAGCAGCCACACACTAAAAGAGACCCAGTACTTC	CASSHTLKETQYF
-	-	TRBV7-9	TRBJ2-5	TGTGCCAGCAGCTCAAGGACGGTGCAAGAGACCCAGTACTTC	CASSSRTVQETQYF
TRBD1	-	TRBV7-9	TRBJ1-2	TGTGCCAGCAGCCCAGGGACAGGGGTTGCCTATGGCTACACCTTC	CASSPGTGVAYGYTF
-	-	TRBV2	TRBJ1-4	TGTGCCCTACAGGGAGGGACTACTTTCCCCGCAACTAATGAAAAACTGTTGTTT	CALQGGTTFPATNEKLLF
TRBD2	-	TRBV6-5	TRBJ2-5	TGTGCCAGCAGTTCAAACGCAGGACTAGCGCCCCAAGAGACCCAGTACTTC	CASSSNAGLAPQETQYF
TRBD2	few	TRBV7-2	TRBJ2-5	TGTGCCAGCAGCCTAGGCGTAGCGGGACAAGAGACCCAGTACTTC	CASSLGVAGQETQYF
-	many	TRBV11-2	TRBJ2-6	TGTGCCAGCAGCTTAGGAGTAGGGATGGCAGAGAGCTCTGGGGCCAACGTCCTGACTTTC	CASSLGVGMAESSGANVLTF
-	few	TRBV29-1	TRBJ2-7	TGCAGCGCCCGGGACTTTTCATTCGAGCAGTACTTC	CSARDFSFEQYF
TRBD1	many	TRBV4-1	TRBJ2-7	TGCGCCAGCAGCCACAGGGACAGAAACTACGAGCAGTACTTC	CASSHRDRNYEQYF
TRBD2	-	TRBV4-3	TRBJ2-5	TGCGCCAGCAGCCAAGATCGGAGCGGGAGGGTGAAGACCCAGTACTTC	CASSQDRSGRVKTQYF
-	-	TRBV5-4	TRBJ2-7	TGTGCCAGCAGCTTCGGGGCGACCTACGAGCAGTACTTC	CASSFGATYEQYF
-	-	TRBV5-1	TRBJ2-7	TGCGCCAGCAGCTTGAGGGGGGGCACAACGCCATCCTACGAGCAGTACTTC	CASSLRGGTTPSYEQYF
-	few	TRBV27	TRBJ1-5	TGTGCCAGCAGTTTGTATCAGGGTAGCAATCAGCCCCAGCATTTT	CASSLYQGSNQPQHF
TRBD1	many	TRBV12-3/TRBV12-4	TRBJ2-1	TGTGCCAGCAGTCCAGACAGGGGTTTTGAGCAGTTCTTC	CASSPDRGFEQFF
-	many	TRBV29-1	TRBJ1-1	TGCAGCGTCCCTCTGAACACTGAAGCTTTCTTT	CSVPLNTEAFF
-	-	TRBV4-3	TRBJ1-1	TGCGCCAGCAGCCAAGATGGTGGGGCTGAAGCTTTCTTT	CASSQDGGAEAFF
TRBD1	-	TRBV6-5	TRBJ2-7	TGTGCCAGCTCTGAGGGGGGACAGGGGTACGAGCAGTGCTTC	CASSEGGQGYEQCF
-	few	TRBV10-3	TRBJ2-3	TGTGCCTCCTGGAGGGGGAGCACAGATACGCAGTATTTT	CASWRGSTDTQYF
-	many	TRBV24-1	TRBJ1-5	TGTGCCACCAGTTTGGACAGCCCAAATCAGCCCCAGCATTTT	CATSLDSPNQPQHF
-	many	TRBV19	TRBJ1-5	TGTGCCAGTAGTCCAGAACGATCCAGGAATAGCAATCAGCCCCAGCATTTT	CASSPERSRNSNQPQHF
-	many	TRBV30	TRBJ2-7	TGTGCCTGGAGTGTAGTGGACGTCTCCGAGCAGTACTTC	CAWSVVDVSEQYF
TRBD2	few	TRBV6-5	TRBJ2-2	TGTGCCAGCAGTCTAGGGACTAGCGGGGGGGCCCGCACCGGGGAGCTGTTTTTT	CASSLGTSGGARTGELFF
-	-	TRBV12-3/TRBV12-4	TRBJ1-4	TGTGCCAGCAGCTCGGACGGGGCAAGGCTGTTTTTT	CASSSDGARLFF
-	-	TRBV7-8	TRBJ2-1	TGTGCCAGCAGCTTCTGGGAATCGGACGGAGGATCTTCGCACAATGAGCAGTTCTTC	CASSFWESDGGSSHNEQFF
TRBD1	few	TRBV27	TRBJ2-1	TGTGCCAGCAGTTTACTGGGACAGAATGAGCAGTTCTTC	CASSLLGQNEQFF
TRBD2	-	TRBV6-2/TRBV6-3	TRBJ2-5	TGTACCAGCAGGGCGGCGGGAGAGGAGACCCAGTACTTC	CTSRAAGEETQYF
TRBD1	few	TRBV6-2/TRBV6-3	TRBJ1-4	TGTGCCAGCAGCCGCGACCTGGACAGGGTCCTCGAAAAACTGTTTTTT	CASSRDLDRVLEKLFF
-	many	TRBV29-1	TRBJ2-2	TGCAGCGTTGTGTCAGGCGGGGAGCTGTTTTTT	CSVVSGGELFF
-	-	TRBV6-5	TRBJ1-5	TGTGCCAGCAGTTATACCCCGGCGCAGCCCCAGCATTTT	CASSYTPAQPQHF
-	many	TRBV27	TRBJ1-1	TGTGCCAGCAGTTTGAACAGTATGAACACTGAAGCTTTCTTT	CASSLNSMNTEAFF
-	few	TRBV4-3	TRBJ1-6	TGCGCCAGCAGCCAAGATCGAAATGCCAATTCACCCCTCCACTTT	CASSQDRNANSPLHF
-	few	TRBV27	TRBJ2-3	TGTGCCAGCAGGGGGGGCAAGTTTAGCACAGATACGCAGTATTTT	CASRGGKFSTDTQYF
TRBD1	few	TRBV20-1	TRBJ2-7	TGCAGTGCTAGAGGTATACCGGGACAGAGGTCCTACGAGCAGTACTTC	CSARGIPGQRSYEQYF
-	-	TRBV18	TRBJ2-3	TGTGCCAGCTCACCACCGCTGGGCACAGATACGCAGTATTTT	CASSPPLGTDTQYF